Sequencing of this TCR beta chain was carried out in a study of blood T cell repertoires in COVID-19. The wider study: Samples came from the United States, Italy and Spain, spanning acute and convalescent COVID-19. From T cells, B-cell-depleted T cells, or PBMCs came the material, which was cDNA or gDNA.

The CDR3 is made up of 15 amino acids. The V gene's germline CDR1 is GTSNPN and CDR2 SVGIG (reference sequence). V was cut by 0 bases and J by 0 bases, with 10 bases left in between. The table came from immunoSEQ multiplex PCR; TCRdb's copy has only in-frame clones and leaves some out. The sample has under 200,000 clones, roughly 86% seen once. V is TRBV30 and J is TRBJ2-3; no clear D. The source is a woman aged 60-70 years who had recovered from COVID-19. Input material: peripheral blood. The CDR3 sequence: CAWSVAPASTDTQYF. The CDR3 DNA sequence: TGTGCCTGGAGTGTAGCGCCGGCTAGCACAGATACGCAGTATTTT.